The 11 T cell receptor beta chains in this list originate from one sample, sequenced in a study of early T cells in non-severe SARS-CoV-2 infection. TCRdb called the 5' RACE reads again in MiXCR, with one record for every CDR3 protein. The sample consists of tens of thousands of distinct CDR3 sequences, under 12% of them appearing once. Sequenced sample: whole blood. These TCRs come from an adult who was a healthcare worker with PCR-confirmed SARS-CoV-2 infection or an uninfected control (not recorded which).

This chain links TRBV19 with TRBJ2-7, with TRBD1 identical over 7 bases. The trim removed 5 bases at V and 0 bases at J, leaving 4 bases unmatched. The CDR3 totals 14 residues. CDR1 and CDR2 from the germline V gene are LNHDA and SQIVND (reference sequence). Here the CDR3 reads CASSYRGSSYEQYF. CDR3 nucleotide sequence: TGTGCCAGTAGTTACAGGGGCTCCTCCTACGAGCAGTACTTC.

Notes on this clonotype: The junction departs from germline at one end; a sequencing error may be responsible. The genes are TRBV7-2 and TRBJ2-5; 14 bases fit TRBD2. The germline CDR1 and CDR2 sequences are SGHTA and FQGNSA. The CDR3 has 17 residues. The CDR3 spells CASSLFRSGLAGGRMDF. The CDR3 nucleotides read TGTGCCAGCAGCTTATTTCGGTCAGGACTAGCGGGAGGCCGGATGGACTTC.

This clonotype showed up many times. The genes are TRBV6-2 or TRBV6-3 and TRBJ2-7, with 7 bases aligning to TRBD2. The CDR3 is 16 residues long. With 6 bases clipped from V and 7 bases from J, the junction kept 18 bases outside the gene matches. Germline lookup yields CDR1 MNHEY and CDR2 SVGEGT. The CDR3 spells CASRPLTRELTGEQYF. As DNA, the CDR3 is TGTGCCAGCAGGCCTTTGACGCGGGAGTTAACGGGTGAGCAGTACTTC.

The chain recombines TRBV2 with TRBJ1-2; no clear D gene. The CDR3 contains 14 residues. The V gene's germline CDR1 is SNHLY and CDR2 FYNNEI. Deletions cut 3 bases from V and 0 bases from J, with 8 bases between. The CDR3 nucleotides read TGTGCCAGCAGTGAGTTTGGGGCTAACTATGGCTACACCTTC. It is translated as CASSEFGANYGYTF.

This clonotype was counted many times. V gene TRBV29-1 combines with J gene TRBJ2-7, with D tentatively TRBD1 (6 bases). CDR1 is SQVTM and CDR2 is ANQGSEA in the germline V gene. V lost 4 bases and J 4 bases, leaving 14 bases between the germline ends. The CDR3 consists of 13 residues. The CDR3 nucleotides read TGCAGCGTTGGTGGACAGTCGAGATACGAGCAGTACTTC. Amino acids: CSVGGQSRYEQYF.

This clonotype was counted many times. V and J are TRBV2 and TRBJ1-1; D remains unclear. Trimming shortened V by 2 bases and J by 5 bases, and 21 bases separated the two germline ends. CDR1 SNHLY and CDR2 FYNNEI come from the germline V gene. This CDR3 has 17 residues. CDR3 residues: CASSENGILTWWTEAFF. The CDR3 DNA reads as TGTGCCAGCAGTGAAAACGGGATTCTAACCTGGTGGACTGAAGCTTTCTTT.

In this sample, this clonotype turned up many times. This chain connects TRBV10-1 to TRBJ2-7, with D tentatively TRBD1 (6 bases). Germline-derived CDR1 and CDR2 are WNHNN and SYGVQD (reference sequence). V shed 9 bases and J shed 3 bases, with 15 bases lying between them. This CDR3 contains 13 residues. This CDR3 reads CARKYGQYYEQYF. CDR3 coding DNA: TGCGCCAGAAAATACGGACAGTACTACGAGCAGTACTTC.

This clonotype has a count of ten or more. The chain couples TRBV12-3 or TRBV12-4 to TRBJ1-1; D ambiguous. Trimming shortened V by 3 bases and J by 1 base, and 9 bases separated the two germline ends. The CDR3 loop spans 14 amino acids. The DNA for the CDR3 is TGTGCCAGCAGTTTTTCTCCGGGGAACACTGAAGCTTTCTTT. The encoded protein is CASSFSPGNTEAFF.

This CDR3 is CASSVGSGRAYTQYF. In DNA, the CDR3 is TGTGCCAGCAGCGTCGGAAGCGGGAGGGCATATACGCAGTATTTT. This chain joins TRBV12-3 or TRBV12-4 and TRBJ2-3; 10 bases agree with TRBD2. V gave up 6 bases and J gave up 7 bases; unmatched junction bases: 10. The CDR3 sequence is 15 residues long.

This rearrangement joins TRBV12-3 or TRBV12-4 to TRBJ1-2; D gene ambiguous. The CDR3 has 15 amino acids. Trimming removed 4 bases from V and 4 bases from J, with 16 bases in between. CDR3 in DNA: TGTGCCAGCAGTTCCCCTCCGGACGGACTCTATGGCTACACCTTC. It specifies CASSSPPDGLYGYTF.

This clonotype was seen many times. This chain joins TRBV18 and TRBJ1-6; no clear D. V lost 3 bases and J lost 11, with 8 bases in between. Germline V gene data show CDR1 as KGHSH and CDR2 as LQKENI. The CDR3 covers 12 residues. Here the CDR3 reads CASSPDGPPLHF. For the CDR3, the DNA is TGTGCCAGCTCACCGGACGGCCCACCCCTCCACTTT. Looking up the rest from reference TRBV18 and TRBJ1-6 gives the full variable domain: NAGVMQNPRHLVRRRGQEARLRCSPMKGHSHVYWYRQLPEEGLKFMVYLQKENIIDESGMPKERFSAEFPKEGPSILRIQQVVRGDSAAYFCASSPDGPPLHFGNGTRLTVT.